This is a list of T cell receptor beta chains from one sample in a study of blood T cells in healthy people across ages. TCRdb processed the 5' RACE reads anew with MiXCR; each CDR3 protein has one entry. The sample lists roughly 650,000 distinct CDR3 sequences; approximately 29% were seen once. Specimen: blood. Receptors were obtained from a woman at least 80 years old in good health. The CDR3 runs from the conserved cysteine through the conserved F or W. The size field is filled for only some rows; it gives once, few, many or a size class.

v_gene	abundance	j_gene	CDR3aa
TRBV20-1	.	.	CSPRRRSSYNEQYF
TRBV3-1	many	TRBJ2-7	CASSQGGKQEQYF
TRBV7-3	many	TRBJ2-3	CASSSGGSKGDTQYF
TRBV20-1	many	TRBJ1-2	CSAKMRSEFYGYTF
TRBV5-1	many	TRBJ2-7	CASSFKGQGTGEQYF
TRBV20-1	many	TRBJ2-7	CSASRGTSGGYEQYF
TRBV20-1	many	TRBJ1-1	CSARAPSDTEAFF
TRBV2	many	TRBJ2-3	CASTELGDTQYF
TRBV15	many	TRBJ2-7	CATSRGLAATYEQYF
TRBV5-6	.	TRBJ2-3	CASSLGTMGTDTQYF
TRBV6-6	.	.	CASSYEGGYNEQYF
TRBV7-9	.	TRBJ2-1	CASSWGGLAGLFF
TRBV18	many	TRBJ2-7	CASSPSRPGGEQYF
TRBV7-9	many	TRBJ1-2	CASSSGDEPFYGYTF
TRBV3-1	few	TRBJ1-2	CASGTGGASANGYTF
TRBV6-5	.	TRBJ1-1	CASSRGQGRSAFF
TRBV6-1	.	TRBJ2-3	CASSAYSGGRTDTQYF
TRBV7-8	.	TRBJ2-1	CASSGRIRYNEQFF
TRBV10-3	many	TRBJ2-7	CAITEGQGGDEQYF
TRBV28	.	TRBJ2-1	CASSPIRGLSYNEQFF
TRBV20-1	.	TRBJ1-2	CSASGGGSNYGYTF
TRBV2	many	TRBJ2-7	CASSEQGALTYEQYF
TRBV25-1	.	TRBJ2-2	CASSDRSRNAGELFF
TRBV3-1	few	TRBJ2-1	CASISGGNEQFF
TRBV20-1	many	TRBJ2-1	CSATGGLFNEQFF
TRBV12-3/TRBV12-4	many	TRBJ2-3	CASRETGQSTDTQYF
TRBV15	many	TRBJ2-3	CATSPRGRGADTQYF
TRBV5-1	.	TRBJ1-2	CACRPRQGSSTDGYGYTF
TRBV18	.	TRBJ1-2	CASSEGQRQNYGYTF
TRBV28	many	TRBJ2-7	CASTNGGQTYEQYF
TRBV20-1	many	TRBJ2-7	CSARDLAGYEQYF
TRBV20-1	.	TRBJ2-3	CSTYNILAGGTDTQYF
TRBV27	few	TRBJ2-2	CASSLSSPLGANTGELFF
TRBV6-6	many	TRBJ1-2	CASSTKGTADGGYTF
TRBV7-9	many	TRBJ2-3	CASSLGTSVTSTDTQYF
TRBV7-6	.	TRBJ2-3	CASSISTGEISTDTQYF